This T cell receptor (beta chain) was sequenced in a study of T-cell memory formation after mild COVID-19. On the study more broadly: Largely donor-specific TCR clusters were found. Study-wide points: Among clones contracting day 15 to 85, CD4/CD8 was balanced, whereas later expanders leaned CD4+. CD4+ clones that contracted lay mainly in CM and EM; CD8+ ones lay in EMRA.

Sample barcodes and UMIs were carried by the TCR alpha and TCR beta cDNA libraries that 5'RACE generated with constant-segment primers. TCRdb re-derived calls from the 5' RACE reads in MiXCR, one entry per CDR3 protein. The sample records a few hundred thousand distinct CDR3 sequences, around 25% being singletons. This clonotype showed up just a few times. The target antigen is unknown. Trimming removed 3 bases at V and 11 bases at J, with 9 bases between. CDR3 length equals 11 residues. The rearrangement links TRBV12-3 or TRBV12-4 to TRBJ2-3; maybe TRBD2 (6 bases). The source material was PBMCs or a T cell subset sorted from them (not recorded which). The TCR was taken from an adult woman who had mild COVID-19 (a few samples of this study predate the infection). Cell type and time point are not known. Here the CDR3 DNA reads TGTGCCAGCAGTTTTGCGGGGTTGCAGTATTTT. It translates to CASSFAGLQYF.